The source of this T cell receptor (beta chain) is a study of cytomegalovirus exposure and HLA in healthy donors. Separate from the approximately 720-subject first cohort was the roughly 130-subject validation cohort, to which the donors belonged. Points from the study as a whole: The classifier, whose performance was assessed in both the original and validation cohorts, reportedly diagnosed cytomegalovirus status with high specificity and sensitivity.

Method: immunoSEQ multiplex PCR; TCRdb's copy keeps in-frame clones and lacks some. The table shows 150,000 to 200,000 clones, with roughly 90% occurring only once. The table lists this clone with a count of one. Its antigen is undetermined. The CDR3 length is 14 residues. From germline, CDR1 is LNHDA and CDR2 SQIVND (reference sequence). After removal of 3 bases from V and 4 bases from J, the junction contained 3 bases not matched to a gene. Sequenced sample: PBMCs. This TCR was recovered from a man aged 18 to 29 in good health and CMV-seropositive. This chain connects TRBV19 to TRBJ2-1; 7 positions match TRBD2. The CDR3 coding sequence is TGTGCCAGTAGTATCGGCGGGGGTTACAATGAGCAGTTCTTC. This sequence encodes CASSIGGGYNEQFF.